This T cell receptor (beta chain) originates from a study of Ad26.COV2.S vaccination and SARS-CoV-2 variants. Study outcomes and limitations: The study found higher spike-specific TCR breadth in vaccine than placebo recipients.

Turning to this clone: As yet, its antigen is unknown.

Data came from immunoSEQ multiplex PCR; TCRdb stores just in-frame clones and leaves some out. The repertoire holds a few hundred thousand clones, with about 90% as singletons. This CDR3 has 12 residues. V shed 3 bases and J shed 3 bases, with 4 bases lying between them. Described treatment: over 15 received Ad26.COV2.S at low or high dose, single or two shots; five or six received placebo; per-sample allocation not given. Each sample was drawn 63 days after the first injection (of vaccine or placebo). The sequencing used peripheral blood, collected in a trial of Ad26.COV2.S vaccine versus placebo. The chain has TRBV12-3 or TRBV12-4 and TRBJ2-3; no clear D. The receptor was derived from a person aged 18 to 59 who received the Ad26.COV2.S COVID-19 vaccine or a placebo. CDR3 nucleotide sequence: TGTGCCAGCAGTTTGCTTACAGATACGCAGTATTTT. Its protein product is CASSLLTDTQYF.